This T cell receptor beta chain was recorded in a study of T cell responses to AZD1222 COVID-19 vaccine. Points from the study as a whole: At study baseline, merely over 5 AZD1222 recipients were seropositive.

The assay was immunoSEQ multiplex PCR, and TCRdb's table has in-frame clones only and misses some. The sample has some 200,000 clones, approximately 90% seen once. Germline V gives CDR1 SGHNT, CDR2 YYREEE (reference sequence). V dropped 4 bases and J dropped 5; count of bases not matched to a gene: 12. This CDR3 contains 16 residues. There are a few counts of this clone. The antigen is unknown. This TCR was recovered from an adult who received the MenACWY meningococcal vaccine as a control. The chain links TRBV5-4 to TRBJ2-7; 10 nucleotides align to TRBD2. This specimen consisted of peripheral blood, obtained 28 days after the second dose of the MenACWY control vaccine. This CDR3 reads CASSPTLAGVRNEQYF. DNA for the CDR3: TGTGCCAGCAGCCCTACGCTAGCGGGAGTAAGAAACGAGCAGTACTTC.